This T cell receptor (beta chain) was identified in a study of cytomegalovirus exposure and HLA in healthy donors. PCR primers comprised 60 Vbeta and 13 Jbeta primers. Sequencing used immunoSEQ multiplex PCR; TCRdb keeps in-frame clones, though not all of them. This table has 210,000 or so clones, approximately 83% appearing once. The CDR3 contains 17 residues. CDR1 and CDR2 (germline): LGHNA, YNFKEQ. The trim removed 3 bases at V and 5 bases at J, leaving 10 bases unmatched. This clonotype was obtained from a woman aged 50 to 65 in good health and CMV-seropositive. V and J are TRBV4-2 and TRBJ2-5; 12 bases map to TRBD2. Sequencing was done on a sample of PBMCs. The CDR3 DNA follows: TGTGCCAGCAGCCACAAAGGGTCCGGGACTAGCGGGGAGACCCAGTACTTC. It yields the protein CASSHKGSGTSGETQYF.